The next 12 T cell receptor beta chains were all read from a single sample in a study of T-cell reconstitution after alpha-beta-depleted transplantation in children. Unique molecular identifiers were used in preparing the TCRbeta library. Each CDR3 protein gets one entry after TCRdb re-called the PCR reads with MiXCR. The sample records under 300,000 distinct CDR3 sequences, 11% being singletons. Sample: peripheral blood, taken 180 days after TCRalphabeta/CD19-depleted stem cell transplant. The source is a male patient aged 2 to 10 who had a stem cell transplant for chronic granulomatous disease, so the T cells may come from the graft donor.

Details on this clonotype: A much larger clone differs by one base, so this may be a read error. CDR3 residues: CTSSPPGLAADTQYF. CDR3 DNA: TGTACCAGCAGTCCACCGGGACTAGCGGCAGATACGCAGTATTTT. The chain has TRBV27 and TRBJ2-3; TRBD2 matches 11 bases. The CDR3 totals 15 residues. From germline, CDR1 is MNHEY and CDR2 SMNVEV (reference sequence).

This clonotype has ten or more counts. The chain is built from TRBV4-1 and TRBJ2-7; 9 nucleotides match TRBD1. Germline V gene data show CDR1 as MGHRA and CDR2 as YSYEKL. Germline trimming cut 11 bases from V and 1 base from J; bases unmatched to any gene: 12. The CDR3 loop spans 15 amino acids. CDR3 nucleotides: TGCGCCGGTGCCCGGGGACAGGGCGCATCCTACGAGCAGTACTTC. Translation: CAGARGQGASYEQYF.

This clonotype was seen many times. The chain couples TRBV20-1 to TRBJ1-2, with a weak D call TRBD1 (5 bases). V was pared by 3 bases and J by 4 bases, with 9 bases between. CDR3 length: 12 residues. Germline assignment: CDR1 DFQATT and CDR2 SNEGSKA (reference sequence). The DNA of the CDR3 is TGCAGTGCTAGGTTGGGGGGCTATGGCTACACCTTC. Its protein product is CSARLGGYGYTF.

This clonotype was detected many times. The rearrangement joins TRBV6-1 to TRBJ2-7; D tentatively reads TRBD1 or TRBD2 (6 bases each). This CDR3 has 14 amino acids. The V and J ends lost 5 bases and 4 bases respectively, with 15 bases between them. The germline V gene has CDR1 MNHNS and CDR2 SASEGT. The CDR3 spells CASSRTAAGYEQYF. The CDR3 nucleotides read TGTGCCAGCAGTCGGACAGCCGCGGGGTACGAGCAGTACTTC.

This clonotype was counted ten times or more. V and J are TRBV21-1 and TRBJ2-1. TRBV21-1 counts as a pseudogene. The CDR3 consists of 15 residues. The CDR3 loop reads CASSKETHSRNEQFF. CDR3 nucleotide sequence: TGTGCCAGCAGCAAAGAGACGCATAGCCGCAATGAGCAGTTCTTC.

Comment on this clonotype: A read error may be the cause here, since a much bigger clone is one base away. This chain connects TRBV5-4 to TRBJ2-5; 8 bases are shared with TRBD2. The CDR3 has 15 amino acids. Germline CDR1 is SGHNT and CDR2 is YYREEE (reference sequence). CDR3 nucleotide sequence: TGTGCCAGCAGCGGCCATAGCGGGATAAAAGAGACCCGGTACTTC. This codes for CASSGHSGIKETRYF.

The chain carries TRBV30 and TRBJ1-6; D possibly corresponds to TRBD1 (5 bases). The V end was cut by 5 bases, the J end by 6 bases, with 11 bases between. The CDR3 has 13 residues. The germline V gene encodes CDR1 GTSNPN and CDR2 SVGIG (reference sequence). The CDR3 protein is CAWGGGGNSPLHF. CDR3 bases: TGTGCCTGGGGGGGGGGTGGTAATTCACCCCTCCACTTT.

This clonotype has more than one count but fewer than ten. DNA of the CDR3: TGCAGTGCTAGAAGGACAGGGACGGTGAACACTGAAGCTTTCTTT. Protein sequence: CSARRTGTVNTEAFF. V gene TRBV20-1 combines with J gene TRBJ1-1, with TRBD1 matching over 8 bases. This CDR3 is built from 15 residues. Germline lookup yields CDR1 DFQATT and CDR2 SNEGSKA (reference sequence). V lost 2 bases, J lost 0 bases, and 5 bases stayed unmatched.

This clonotype was observed many times. V usage is TRBV9 and J usage is TRBJ2-1; 7 positions agree with TRBD2. Germline V gene sequence: CDR1 SGDLS, CDR2 YYNGEE. With V trimmed by 4 bases and J by 9 bases, 13 bases remained unmatched. The CDR3 has 15 amino acids. The CDR3: CASSPRRDYDIEQFF. CDR3 DNA sequence: TGTGCCAGCAGCCCCCGCCGGGACTACGATATTGAGCAGTTCTTC.

This clonotype was counted ten times or more. The chain is built from TRBV5-1 and TRBJ2-3; 14 bases fit TRBD2. CDR3 size: 18 residues. Germline-derived CDR1 and CDR2 are SGHRS and YFSETQ. With V trimmed by 0 bases and J by 6 bases, 9 bases remained unmatched. The CDR3 nucleotides are TGCGCCAGCAGCTTGGTGGGACTAGCGGGAGTCGGTCAGGATACGCAGTATTTT. As protein: CASSLVGLAGVGQDTQYF.

The chain employs TRBV10-1 and TRBJ2-3; 8 bases are a match to TRBD2. This CDR3 is built from 18 residues. The germline CDR1 and CDR2 sequences are WNHNN and SYGVQD (reference sequence). V dropped 6 bases and J dropped 0; count of bases not matched to a gene: 14. Here the CDR3 DNA reads TGCGCCAGCAGCGGCCGGGGGGGCACTGAAATGAGCACAGATACGCAGTATTTT. Its protein product is CASSGRGGTEMSTDTQYF.

Concerning this clonotype: This could be a read error, since a much larger clone is one nucleotide away. The V gene is TRBV5-1, the J gene TRBJ2-5, with a tentative D call TRBD2 (6 bases). Germline loops: CDR1 SGHRS, CDR2 YFSETQ. There are 16 residues in the CDR3. The CDR3 coding sequence is TGCGCCAGCAGCTTGGTATCCGGGGGACTCCAAGAGACCCCGTACTTC. Translating gives CASSLVSGGLQETPYF.